These 20 T cell receptor beta chains were sequenced from one sample in a study of OX40 agonist ivuxolimab in advanced cancers. Sequencing was performed with immunoSEQ multiplex PCR; in TCRdb, only in-frame clones are kept and a portion is missing. The sample consists of about 41,000 clones, more than 75% of them appearing once. This sample comprised CD4+ or CD8+ T cells sorted from blood, obtained in a trial of the OX40 agonist ivuxolimab. The receptors stem from an adult with an advanced solid tumor such as melanoma, head and neck, liver or kidney cancer.

The chain uses TRBV29-1 and TRBJ2-1, with 10 positions matching TRBD2. Germline V lookup: CDR1 SQVTM, CDR2 ANQGSEA. V gave up 8 bases and J gave up 6 bases; unmatched junction bases: 10. The length of the CDR3 is 14 residues. The DNA for the CDR3 is TGCAGCCCAAAACTAGCGGGGAGTCCCAATGAGCAGTTCTTC. Translating gives CSPKLAGSPNEQFF.

The V call is TRBV29-1, the J call TRBJ1-2; D gene ambiguous. CDR1 and CDR2 (germline): SQVTM, ANQGSEA. The CDR3 spans 9 residues. Here the CDR3 DNA reads TGCAGTGAGGGCGATGGCTACACCTTC. It codes for CSEGDGYTF.

The V call is TRBV18, the J call TRBJ1-6; unclear D gene. Trimming removed 2 bases at V and 9 bases at J, with 8 bases between. The germline V gene encodes CDR1 KGHSH and CDR2 LQKENI. The CDR3 covers 13 residues. The DNA for the CDR3 is TGTGCCAGCTCACCAAAATATGGTTCACCCCTCCACTTT. Translation gives CASSPKYGSPLHF.

The rearrangement joins TRBV19 to TRBJ1-4; maybe TRBD1 (5 bases). This CDR3 comprises 14 residues. The germline gives CDR1 LNHDA, CDR2 SQIVND (reference sequence). V shed 4 bases and J shed 4 bases, with 10 bases lying between them. The CDR3 region has the DNA TGTGCCAGTAGTACCCAGGGTAATAATGAAAAACTGTTTTTT. Its translation: CASSTQGNNEKLFF.

The sample holds a few counts of this clone. The chain joins TRBV6-5 to TRBJ1-1; the D is unclear. The V and J ends lost 0 bases and 1 base respectively, with 9 bases between them. The CDR3 totals 15 residues. Germline V lookup: CDR1 MNHEY, CDR2 SVGAGI. CDR3: CASSYSRAGNTEAFF. CDR3 DNA sequence: TGTGCCAGCAGTTACTCGCGGGCGGGGAACACTGAAGCTTTCTTT.

The rearrangement uses TRBV19 and TRBJ2-5; TRBD2 matches 10 bases. The CDR3 is 17 amino acids. J lost 4 bases, V lost 7 bases, and 15 bases had no gene match. Germline values: CDR1 LNHDA, CDR2 SQIVND (reference sequence). The chain's CDR3 is CASTSRGASGSSETQYF. In nucleotides, the CDR3 is TGTGCCAGTACTTCGCGGGGGGCTAGCGGGAGTTCAGAGACCCAGTACTTC.

This sequence joins TRBV28 and TRBJ1-1; no clear D. The germline V gene encodes CDR1 MDHEN and CDR2 SYDVKM. Trimming shortened V by 3 bases and J by 1 base, and 12 bases separated the two germline ends. The CDR3 covers 15 residues. The DNA for the CDR3 is TGTGCCAGCAGTTTCTACCTAGCACCGAACACTGAAGCTTTCTTT. As protein: CASSFYLAPNTEAFF.

The V gene is TRBV6-5, the J gene TRBJ2-2, with D unclear. Germline CDR1 is MNHEY and CDR2 is SVGAGI. CDR3 length: 13 residues. Trimming removed 0 bases from V and 6 bases from J, with 5 bases in between. CDR3 residues: CASSYSLPGELFF. For the CDR3, the DNA is TGTGCCAGCAGTTACTCGTTGCCCGGGGAGCTGTTTTTT.

This clone was counted a few times. The CDR3: CASSPQVQMGTEAFF. CDR3 DNA sequence: TGTGCCAGCTCACCACAGGTCCAGATGGGCACTGAAGCTTTCTTT. The V gene is TRBV18, the J gene TRBJ1-1, with no clear D. This CDR3 has 15 amino acids. From germline, CDR1 is KGHSH and CDR2 LQKENI. V lost 1 base, J lost 4 bases, and 13 bases lay in between.

The rearrangement links TRBV6-5 to TRBJ2-3, with a possible D match to TRBD2 (5 bases). The CDR3 consists of 13 residues. Germline V gene lookup returns CDR1 MNHEY and CDR2 SVGAGI. V was trimmed by 6 bases and J by 2 bases, leaving 9 bases between them. The CDR3 sequence is CASRLDLTDTQYF. The CDR3 DNA reads as TGTGCCAGCAGACTAGACCTCACAGATACGCAGTATTTT.

The chain uses TRBV10-2 and TRBJ1-4; D perhaps matches TRBD1 (5 bases). Trimming removed 6 bases at V and 0 bases at J, with 8 bases between. Germline V gene data show CDR1 as WSHSY and CDR2 as SAAADI. The length of the CDR3 is 14 residues. The CDR3: CASRDSPTNEKLFF. Here the CDR3 DNA reads TGCGCCAGCAGAGACAGTCCAACTAATGAAAAACTGTTTTTT.

This clone was seen a few times. The rearrangement joins TRBV4-2 to TRBJ2-3, with D perhaps matching TRBD1 or TRBD2 (5 bases each). This CDR3 spans 12 amino acids. From germline, CDR1 is LGHNA and CDR2 YNFKEQ. With 0 bases removed from V and 10 bases from J, the gap between germline ends came to 8 bases. In DNA form, the CDR3 reads TGTGCCAGCAGCCAAGATGGGGGTCCGCAGTATTTT. It is translated as CASSQDGGPQYF.

The gene calls are TRBV19 and TRBJ2-7, with D tentatively TRBD1 (7 bases). Germline V lookup: CDR1 LNHDA, CDR2 SQIVND (reference sequence). The CDR3 consists of 15 residues. The V and J ends lost 7 bases and 3 bases respectively, with 19 bases between them. CDR3 sequence reads: CASKVSGGGVYEQYF. CDR3 bases: TGTGCCAGTAAAGTCAGCGGAGGGGGCGTCTACGAGCAGTACTTC.

The chain is built from TRBV28 and TRBJ2-5; 9 bases fit TRBD1. This CDR3 is 14 amino acids long. CDR1 is MDHEN and CDR2 is SYDVKM in the germline V gene. The CDR3 region is CVAGGQGTVKTQYF. The CDR3 DNA sequence: TGTGTGGCAGGGGGACAGGGTACTGTAAAGACCCAGTACTTC.

This chain links TRBV4-2 with TRBJ1-2; 10 nucleotides line up with TRBD1. CDR1 is LGHNA, CDR2 YNFKEQ, per germline. The CDR3 is 16 amino acids. V lost 0 bases and J lost 3; bases outside the gene matches: 4. Here the CDR3 DNA reads TGTGCCAGCAGCCAAGAGGAGGGACAGGGGCACTATGGCTACACCTTC. Encoded protein: CASSQEEGQGHYGYTF.

The V gene is TRBV19, the J gene TRBJ1-3; D gene ambiguous. The V end was cut by 6 bases, the J end by 0 bases, with 9 bases between. Germline loops: CDR1 LNHDA, CDR2 SQIVND (reference sequence). The CDR3 has 14 amino acids. CDR3 sequence: CASRLQSSGNTIYF. In DNA form, the CDR3 reads TGTGCCAGTAGACTGCAGAGCTCTGGAAACACCATATATTTT.

This clone has a handful of counts. The chain employs TRBV25-1 and TRBJ1-2; D perhaps matches TRBD1 (6 bases). This CDR3 comprises 16 residues. The V end was cut by 3 bases, the J end by 5 bases, with 19 bases between. Germline CDR1 reads MGHDK; CDR2 reads SYGVNS. In nucleotides, the CDR3 is TGTGCCAGCAGTGATCCCTCAATAAAAGGGGGGTATGGCTACACCTTC. This sequence encodes CASSDPSIKGGYGYTF.

This chain joins TRBV30 and TRBJ2-7; TRBD2 matches at 11 bases. J gave up 3 bases and V 0 bases, and 1 base lay outside the gene matches. CDR3 length equals 14 residues. Germline-derived CDR1 and CDR2 are GTSNPN and SVGIG (reference sequence). The CDR3 reads CAWSVLAGVYEQYF. The DNA of the CDR3 is TGTGCCTGGAGTGTACTAGCGGGAGTCTACGAGCAGTACTTC.

The DNA for the CDR3 is TGTGCCAGCAGCCCCCTAGGGGGGCGAGACACCGGGGAGCTGTTTTTT. It encodes CASSPLGGRDTGELFF. The chain carries TRBV5-8 and TRBJ2-2, with D perhaps assigned TRBD1 or TRBD2 (6 bases each). Trimming cost V 4 bases and J 3 bases, with 16 bases left between them. The CDR3 consists of 16 residues. Germline V lookup: CDR1 SGHTS, CDR2 YDEGEE.

V gene TRBV9 combines with J gene TRBJ2-3; D not resolved. V was shortened by 0 bases and J by 2 bases, with 7 bases between the two germline ends. This CDR3 has 14 residues. Germline V CDR1 and CDR2: SGDLS, YYNGEE. This chain's CDR3 is CASSVGTHTDTQYF. The DNA for the CDR3 is TGTGCCAGCAGCGTAGGCACCCACACAGATACGCAGTATTTT. Complete variable domain (other parts from reference TRBV9 and TRBJ2-3): DSGVTQTPKHLITATGQRVTLRCSPRSGDLSVYWYQQSLDQGLQFLIQYYNGEERAKGNILERFSAQQFPDLHSELNLSSLELGDSALYFCASSVGTHTDTQYFGPGTRLTVL.